The next 16 T cell receptor beta chains were all read from a single sample in a study of blood T cell repertoires in COVID-19. Generated by immunoSEQ multiplex PCR, the TCRdb table keeps only in-frame clones and is missing some. The table lists 110,000 to 150,000 clones, more than 80% of them singletons, with roughly 3% in the top ten. The sequencing input was peripheral blood. The receptors come from a woman in her sixties with active COVID-19.

The chain combines TRBV2 with TRBJ1-1; D may be TRBD1 (5 bases). Germline CDR1 reads SNHLY; CDR2 reads FYNNEI. This CDR3 contains 14 residues. V dropped 4 bases and J dropped 2 bases, with 11 bases sitting between them. The DNA of the CDR3 is TGTGCCAGCAGTGCAGGGATACTTAACACTGAAGCTTTCTTT. As protein: CASSAGILNTEAFF. Supplemented by reference TRBV2 and TRBJ1-1, the full variable domain reads EPEVTQTPSHQVTQMGQEVILRCVPISNHLYFYWYRQILGQKVEFLVSFYNNEISEKSEIFDDQFSVERPDGSNFTLKIRSTKLEDSAMYFCASSAGILNTEAFFGQGTRLTVV.

V and J are TRBV7-9 and TRBJ2-5, with D possibly matching TRBD1 (7 bases). The CDR3 contains 15 residues. From germline, CDR1 is SEHNR and CDR2 FQNEAQ (reference sequence). With 4 bases removed from V and 4 bases from J, the gap between germline ends came to 16 bases. CDR3 loop: CASSSAGGGLETQYF. The CDR3 nucleotides are TGTGCCAGCAGCTCCGCCGGAGGGGGCCTAGAGACCCAGTACTTC.

The chain uses TRBV10-3 and TRBJ2-7; 10 bases are shared with TRBD2. From germline, CDR1 is ENHRY and CDR2 SYGVKD. The trim removed 5 bases at V and 0 bases at J, leaving 7 bases unmatched. The CDR3 runs 16 residues. The CDR3 here is CAISYTGLAVSYEQYF. CDR3 bases: TGTGCCATCAGTTACACTGGACTAGCGGTCTCCTACGAGCAGTACTTC.

The V and J genes are TRBV2 and TRBJ1-4, with D perhaps TRBD1 (6 bases). The CDR3 length is 15 residues. Trimming removed 4 bases from V and 3 bases from J, with 12 bases in between. From germline, CDR1 is SNHLY and CDR2 FYNNEI. CDR3 residues: CASSADRIPNEKLFF. In DNA form, the CDR3 reads TGTGCCAGCAGTGCGGACAGAATCCCTAATGAAAAACTGTTTTTT.

The chain carries TRBV6-2 or TRBV6-3 and TRBJ2-2; 10 bases line up with TRBD2. Trimming took 6 bases from V and 1 from J; bases not matched to a gene: 8. The length of the CDR3 is 17 residues. CDR1 and CDR2 from the germline V gene are MNHEY and SVGEGT. The CDR3 here is CASSTLAGELNTGELFF. The CDR3 bases are TGTGCCAGCAGCACCCTAGCGGGAGAGCTGAACACCGGGGAGCTGTTTTTT.

The CDR3 nucleotides are TGTGCCAGCAGTGGACACTCAGGGGCTAACTATGGCTACACCTTC. Translated: CASSGHSGANYGYTF. This chain uses TRBV6-4 with TRBJ1-2, with D tentatively TRBD1 (6 bases). The V end lost 4 bases, the J end lost 0 bases, and 12 bases lay between the germline ends. In germline, CDR1 is MRHNA, CDR2 SNTAGT. The CDR3 consists of 15 residues.

This sequence joins TRBV7-2 and TRBJ1-2; 11 positions match TRBD1. Trimming removed 3 bases from V and 6 bases from J; junction bases left unmatched: 3. The CDR3 spans 14 residues. The germline V gene encodes CDR1 SGHTA and CDR2 FQGNSA. The CDR3 reads CASSFRTGGDGYTF. CDR3 coding DNA: TGTGCCAGCAGCTTCAGGACAGGGGGCGATGGCTACACCTTC.

This rearrangement joins TRBV7-2 to TRBJ2-5; D remains unclear. Trimming pared 6 bases from V and 5 bases from J, leaving 19 bases between. CDR1 and CDR2 from the germline V gene are SGHTA and FQGNSA. The length of the CDR3 is 15 residues. This chain's CDR3 is CASRPPRRLGETQYF. In DNA, the CDR3 is TGTGCCAGCAGACCCCCCCGACGGCTCGGGGAGACCCAGTACTTC.

The chain links TRBV9 to TRBJ2-1; D is possibly TRBD2 (5 bases). V was cut by 0 bases and J by 3 bases, with 7 bases left in between. Germline loops: CDR1 SGDLS, CDR2 YYNGEE. This CDR3 region has 14 residues. The CDR3 region has the DNA TGTGCCAGCAGCGTAGCTAGCCTCTACAATGAGCAGTTCTTC. It is translated as CASSVASLYNEQFF. The full variable domain, in which reference TRBV9 and TRBJ2-1 provide the parts outside the CDR3, is DSGVTQTPKHLITATGQRVTLRCSPRSGDLSVYWYQQSLDQGLQFLIQYYNGEERAKGNILERFSAQQFPDLHSELNLSSLELGDSALYFCASSVASLYNEQFFGPGTRLTVL.

This clone was seen just once. The V and J genes are TRBV5-1 and TRBJ1-1, with D hard to call. The CDR3 has 14 amino acids. Looked up from germline, CDR1 is SGHRS and CDR2 is YFSETQ. The V gene lost 0 bases and the J gene lost 1 base, with 7 bases spanning the gap. The CDR3 DNA follows: TGCGCCAGCAGCTTGGACGTCGGGAACACTGAAGCTTTCTTT. It specifies CASSLDVGNTEAFF.

The gene calls are TRBV4-3 and TRBJ2-2; D is perhaps TRBD2 (6 bases). V lost 1 base and J 1 base, leaving 7 bases between the germline ends. Germline lookup yields CDR1 LGHNA and CDR2 YSLEER. This CDR3 is built from 15 residues. The CDR3 sequence: CASSQGGVNTGELFF. CDR3 DNA: TGCGCCAGCAGCCAAGGGGGGGTGAACACCGGGGAGCTGTTTTTT.

The rearrangement joins TRBV5-6 to TRBJ1-1, with D perhaps TRBD1 (5 bases). This CDR3 contains 14 residues. The germline gives CDR1 SGHDT, CDR2 YYEEEE. V shed 0 bases and J shed 5 bases, with 11 bases lying between them. CDR3 protein: CASSLGTRGTEAFF. DNA for the CDR3: TGTGCCAGCAGCTTGGGCACACGGGGGACTGAAGCTTTCTTT. Drawing the rest from reference TRBV5-6 and TRBJ1-1, the complete variable domain is DAGVTQSPTHLIKTRGQQVTLRCSPKSGHDTVSWYQQALGQGPQFIFQYYEEEERQRGNFPDRFSGHQFPNYSSELNVNALLLGDSALYLCASSLGTRGTEAFFGQGTRLTVV.

This chain joins TRBV2 and TRBJ2-1; the D is unclear. This CDR3 comprises 10 residues. Germline lookup yields CDR1 SNHLY and CDR2 FYNNEI. V was shortened by 3 bases and J by 10 bases, with 4 bases between the two germline ends. The CDR3 DNA sequence: TGTGCCAGCAGTGACAGGGAGCAGTTCTTC. It is translated as CASSDREQFF.

Notes on this clone: The same CDR3 also results from other DNA sequences found in this sample. J is TRBJ1-4 and V is TRBV6-5; no firm D call. This CDR3 has 15 amino acids. Germline-derived CDR1 and CDR2 are MNHEY and SVGAGI. Trimming took 0 bases from V and 0 from J, leaving 5 bases between them. CDR3 region: CASSYSGATNEKLFF. The CDR3 nucleotides are TGTGCCAGCAGTTACTCAGGAGCAACTAATGAAAAACTGTTTTTT.

The chain has TRBV28 and TRBJ2-2, with TRBD2 matching over 15 bases. Germline assignment: CDR1 MDHEN and CDR2 SYDVKM. This CDR3 region has 16 residues. V trimming: 6 bases; J trimming: 5 bases; junction bases outside the gene matches: 4. CDR3 in amino acids: CASRTGLAGGTGELFF. CDR3 nucleotides: TGTGCCAGCAGGACGGGACTAGCGGGAGGTACCGGGGAGCTGTTTTTT.

This clone was counted between two and nine times. The chain has TRBV6-2 or TRBV6-3 and TRBJ2-7, with a possible D match to TRBD2 (6 bases). CDR3 length equals 14 residues. Germline CDR1 reads MNHEY; CDR2 reads SVGEGT. Trimming left V 2 bases short and J 4 bases short, with 12 bases between. The CDR3 spells CASSYRRGMYEQYF. The CDR3 region has the DNA TGTGCCAGCAGTTACCGGCGGGGTATGTACGAGCAGTACTTC.